Listed below are T cell receptor beta chains from one sample, sequenced in a study of blood T cell repertoires in COVID-19. Libraries were prepared by immunoSEQ multiplex PCR; TCRdb keeps only in-frame clonotypes and omits some of them. The sample records about 62,000 clones, more than 80% being singletons. The sample consisted of peripheral blood. The source is a woman in her fifties or sixties with COVID-19, enrolled during active disease. The CDR3 runs from the conserved cysteine through the conserved F or W.

v_call	j_call	cdr3_aa
TRBV4-1	TRBJ2-3	CASSQRSWDTQYF
TRBV2	TRBJ1-2	CASSERGNPYGYTF
TRBV7-6	TRBJ2-1	CASSLAGGTSNEQFF
TRBV19	TRBJ1-6	CASSPGGGTLHF
TRBV5-8	TRBJ2-2	CASTPPGDTGELFF
TRBV30	TRBJ1-5	CAWTEGTGGRQPQHF
TRBV28	TRBJ1-6	CASSPGGGNSPLHF
TRBV30	TRBJ1-2	CAWSLGGNYGYTF
TRBV5-1	TRBJ2-7	CASSETSVYEQYF
TRBV6-2/TRBV6-3	TRBJ1-2	CASSYISTREYYGYTF
TRBV27	TRBJ2-1	CASSRLAGYNEQFF
TRBV19	TRBJ2-3	CASSIAGQGPDTQYF
TRBV7-9	TRBJ1-2	CASSRGTGESGYTF
TRBV18	TRBJ2-7	CASSPAGLAGDEQYF
TRBV11-2	TRBJ1-2	CASSQTGGNYGYTF
TRBV5-1	TRBJ2-3	CASSPKLTSGSHTQYF
TRBV18	TRBJ2-3	CASSPGLGVGTQYF
TRBV19	TRBJ2-2	CASSTPGGHNTGELFF
TRBV7-6	TRBJ2-1	CASSFLAGVGVWGEQFF
TRBV5-1	TRBJ2-7	CATRVGVDYEQYF
TRBV30	TRBJ2-7	CAWSSIQGARNVQYF
TRBV6-5	TRBJ1-5	CASSYGGVNQPQHF
TRBV28	TRBJ2-1	CASSFWPSLSSYNEQFF
TRBV6-5	TRBJ2-3	CASSHRDLTDTQYF
TRBV15	TRBJ1-6	CATSRVIGADSPLHF
TRBV25-1	TRBJ2-7	CASRGLAPSYEQYF
TRBV11-2	TRBJ2-3	CASSLGVVSDTQYF
TRBV27	TRBJ1-2	CASSWTSNYGYTF
TRBV5-4	TRBJ1-1	CASSLTKNTEAFF
TRBV13	TRBJ2-2	CASRGAGLNTGELFF
TRBV7-2	TRBJ1-6	CASSRRTGWNSPLHF
TRBV5-4	TRBJ2-3	CASSLAGIVGGTDTQYF
TRBV5-4	TRBJ2-4	CASSLAFGAGGRRDIQYF
TRBV19	TRBJ1-1	CASSMGQVNTEAFF
TRBV6-7	TRBJ2-1	CASSFRTSGISVGSYNEQFF
TRBV4-1	TRBJ2-7	CASSGLVISEQYF
TRBV5-8	TRBJ2-7	CASSSGQPLTGEQYF
TRBV7-2	TRBJ2-7	CASSFRGGSGSSSYEQYF
TRBV30	TRBJ2-5	CAWSTSGRGGTRAQYF
TRBV9	TRBJ1-1	CASSVGGREEAFF
TRBV18	TRBJ2-7	CASSPKAGPSYEQYF
TRBV10-3	TRBJ2-3	CAIGVVGGIGTDTQYF
TRBV24-1	TRBJ1-5	CATSPDSHQPQHF
TRBV7-2	TRBJ1-5	CASSLGGQPNQPQHF
TRBV28	TRBJ2-7	CASTISGGLPGEQYF
TRBV6-1	TRBJ1-5	CASSDGPGGQPQHF
TRBV6-1	TRBJ2-4	CASSERAGQSSAKNIQYF
TRBV3-1/TRBV3-2	TRBJ2-2	CASSLLGGASGRRTGELFF
TRBV30	TRBJ1-3	CAWAVSSGNTIYF
TRBV19	TRBJ1-5	CASSLGTGNQPQHF
TRBV4-3	TRBJ2-7	CASSQDLGQGLEQYF
TRBV29-1	TRBJ1-4	CSVGGEGHEKLFF
TRBV5-1	TRBJ2-5	CASSLTGLAGLQETQYF
TRBV28	TRBJ2-1	CASSRGDRGWNEQFF
TRBV5-4	TRBJ1-1	CASSRVPNTEAFF